The 9 T cell receptor beta chains presented below share a single source sample, sequenced in a study of early T cells in non-severe SARS-CoV-2 infection. MiXCR was run by TCRdb on the 5' RACE reads, yielding one entry per CDR3 protein. The table records roughly 50,000 distinct CDR3 sequences, approximately 8.4% of them present only once. The sample taken for sequencing was whole blood. Receptors were obtained from an adult who was a healthcare worker with PCR-confirmed SARS-CoV-2 infection or an uninfected control (not recorded which).

This clonotype has more than one count but fewer than ten. This chain connects TRBV7-2 to TRBJ2-2, with D perhaps TRBD1 (5 bases). V dropped 5 bases and J dropped 4 bases, with 14 bases sitting between them. The CDR3 contains 15 residues. Germline-derived CDR1 and CDR2 are SGHTA and FQGNSA. This CDR3 is CASSPNRTPTGELFF. The CDR3, as DNA: TGTGCCAGCAGCCCAAACAGGACCCCCACCGGGGAGCTGTTTTTT.

This clonotype was detected a few times. V gene TRBV12-5 combines with J gene TRBJ2-3, with a weak D call TRBD1 (5 bases). V was shortened by 9 bases and J by 0 bases, with 7 bases between the two germline ends. This CDR3 spans 12 amino acids. Germline-derived CDR1 and CDR2 are LGHNT and FRNRAP. CDR3 bases: TGTGCTAGCTCAGGGAGCACAGATACGCAGTATTTT. Translation gives CASSGSTDTQYF.

The chain uses TRBV7-9 and TRBJ1-6; D is possibly TRBD1 (6 bases). In germline, CDR1 is SEHNR, CDR2 FQNEAQ (reference sequence). The CDR3 covers 15 residues. V lost 2 bases, J lost 10 bases, and 15 bases lay in between. The CDR3 protein is CASSLSGGARSPLHF. CDR3 nucleotides: TGTGCCAGCAGCTTAAGTGGGGGCGCAAGATCACCCCTCCACTTT.

The V and J genes are TRBV7-8 and TRBJ2-2; 12 bases line up with TRBD2. The J segment lost 3 bases and the V segment lost 2 bases, leaving 13 bases of the junction unmatched. Germline V gene sequence: CDR1 SGHVS, CDR2 FQNEAQ. There are 20 residues in the CDR3. This CDR3 reads CASSLSQSRLAGAYTGELFF. In nucleotides, the CDR3 is TGTGCCAGCAGCTTATCTCAGTCCCGACTAGCGGGGGCCTACACCGGGGAGCTGTTTTTT.

The chain recombines TRBV3-1 with TRBJ2-3; TRBD2 matches at 11 bases. The ends lost 1 base at V and 6 bases at J; junction bases unmatched: 9. The CDR3 runs to 17 residues. The germline gives CDR1 LGHDT, CDR2 YNNKEL (reference sequence). The CDR3 loop is CASSQGFTTSGTDTQYF. For the CDR3, the DNA is TGTGCCAGCAGCCAAGGTTTTACGACTAGCGGGACGGATACGCAGTATTTT.

This clonotype was counted a few times. Written as DNA, the CDR3 is TGTGCCAGCAGTGAAGCGCAGGGTACGAGCAATCAGCCCCAGCATTTT. Protein product: CASSEAQGTSNQPQHF. The chain combines TRBV2 with TRBJ1-5, with a possible D match to TRBD1 (5 bases). This CDR3 spans 16 amino acids. V gave up 0 bases and J gave up 1 base, with 10 bases separating them. Germline loops: CDR1 SNHLY, CDR2 FYNNEI.

This clonotype showed up many times. The chain recombines TRBV10-2 with TRBJ1-2; no definite D call. Trimming took off 4 bases at V and 7 bases at J, with 16 bases between the two ends. This CDR3 spans 14 amino acids. Germline V gene lookup returns CDR1 WSHSY and CDR2 SAAADI. Here the CDR3 reads CASSGLSGASGYTF. CDR3 DNA: TGCGCCAGCAGTGGCTTATCGGGAGCAAGTGGCTACACCTTC.

This clonotype came up a few times. The J gene is TRBJ1-1, the V gene TRBV10-3; D is possibly TRBD1 (5 bases). CDR1 is ENHRY and CDR2 is SYGVKD in the germline V gene. The CDR3 extends over 13 amino acids. The germline V and J ends were trimmed by 11 bases and 5 bases, with 18 bases remaining between them. The CDR3 here is CAVKGREGTEAFF. CDR3 nucleotide sequence: TGTGCCGTAAAGGGCCGAGAGGGGACTGAAGCTTTCTTT.

The chain joins TRBV6-5 to TRBJ2-7; TRBD2 aligns across 11 bases. V lost 6 bases, J lost 4 bases, and 2 bases stayed unmatched. The CDR3 sequence is 13 residues long. The germline V gene has CDR1 MNHEY and CDR2 SVGAGI. In nucleotides, the CDR3 is TGTGCCAGCAGGTGGACTAGCGGGTACGAGCAGTACTTC. Amino acids: CASRWTSGYEQYF.